A selection of T cell receptor beta chains follows, all from one sample in a study of T cells in Graves' hyperthyroidism and ophthalmopathy. TCRdb redid the calling of the multiplex PCR reads with MiXCR, one entry per CDR3 protein. The sample shows nearly 750,000 distinct CDR3 sequences, around a third of them seen only once. Input material: blood. These receptors were obtained from a woman in her 40s with Graves' hyperthyroidism. Both conserved end residues are part of each CDR3. Each record gives: V gene, J gene, clone size, D gene, CDR3 DNA, CDR3 protein. D genes are given only for firm matches. Part of the rows lack a size; the others show once, few, many or a class for expanded clones.

TRBV7-2	TRBJ2-5	NA	TRBD2	TGCGCCAGCAGCCAGGGACTAGCGGGAACAACACATGGGGAGACCCAGTACTTC	CASSQGLAGTTHGETQYF
TRBV11-2	TRBJ1-1	NA	NA	TGTGCCAGCAGTCCCTCCTTATGGGGGAGGACTGAAGCTTTCTTT	CASSPSLWGRTEAFF
TRBV20-1	TRBJ1-1	many	NA	TGCAGTGCTAGAGATTTGGGAAGGACTGAAGCTTTCTTT	CSARDLGRTEAFF
TRBV7-3	TRBJ2-5	NA	TRBD2	TGTGCCAGCAGTAGACTAGCGGGAGTCCAAGAGACCCAGTACTTC	CASSRLAGVQETQYF
TRBV3-1	TRBJ2-2	NA	NA	TGTGCCAGCAGCCACTCGAGAACCGGGGAGCTGTTTTTT	CASSHSRTGELFF
TRBV24-1	TRBJ1-2	many	NA	TGTGCCACGAGGTCGGCAGACTCTAACTATGGCTACACCTTC	CATRSADSNYGYTF
TRBV7-2	TRBJ2-5	few	TRBD2	TGTGCCAGCAGCAAATCCGGACTAGCGGAAGGTCCTCGAGAGACCCAGTACTTC	CASSKSGLAEGPRETQYF
TRBV7-6	TRBJ1-1	many	TRBD1	TGTGCCAGCAGCGGGGGACAGGCGAACACTGAAGCTTTCTTT	CASSGGQANTEAFF
TRBV10-3	TRBJ1-2	NA	NA	TGTGCCAGCAATTACTCGGGCAGGGACTATGGCTACACCTTC	CASNYSGRDYGYTF
TRBV5-8	TRBJ2-7	many	NA	TGTGCCAGCAGCCCGGGGAGGAGCAGCTCCTACGAGCAGTACTTC	CASSPGRSSSYEQYF